This paragraph covers one T cell receptor (beta chain) sequence. With 3 bases clipped from V and 4 bases from J, the junction kept 6 bases outside the gene matches. There are 16 residues in the CDR3. CDR1 and CDR2 from the germline V gene are KGHDR and SFDVKD. The source of the sample is a study of blood T cell repertoires in COVID-19. As originally analysed: Amplification from reference gene primers served as the basis for estimated nucleated cell counts. Sequencing used immunoSEQ multiplex PCR; TCRdb keeps in-frame clones, though not all of them. V, J and clone size were drawn from that table, and D and trimming were deduced from the DNA. The data show 30,000 to 40,000 clones, with 88% seen just once and about 6.3% held by the top ten.

Sequencing input: peripheral blood. The rearrangement links TRBV24-1 to TRBJ2-1, with 9 bases lining up with TRBD1. This TCR was sampled from a human donor in a cohort sampled during active COVID-19. CDR3 coding DNA: TGTGCCACCAGTGATGTACAGGGGGCCCTTTACAATGAGCAGTTCTTC. Translated: CATSDVQGALYNEQFF.